The entry below describes one T cell receptor beta chain. What it recognizes is unknown. This sample is part of a study of beta chain features in type 1 diabetes. Germline V lookup: CDR1 MDHEN, CDR2 SYDVKM. The length of the CDR3 is 13 residues. Whole-study findings and limits: Type 1 diabetes patients showed a moderate but significant shortening of TCRB CDR3s in all four CD4+ subsets. Unsettled here was the matter of whether HLA type influences TCRB rearrangement.

Post-sort purity exceeded 95% for all sorted populations. Expressed TCRB transcripts were sequenced because the entire RNA isolate underwent reverse transcription. The protocol was immunoSEQ multiplex PCR, while the TCRdb copy is restricted to in-frame clones and leaves out a portion. Among around 280,000 clones, approximately 16% were seen once, and the ten largest hold less than 0.02%. The rearrangement links TRBV28 to TRBJ2-6; D is undetermined. This receptor was identified in a man between 18 and 35 years old with type 1 diabetes. Sequences were obtained from naive CD4+ T cells from blood. CDR3 sequence (DNA): TGTGGGTCCCGCAGCTCTGGGGCCAACGTCCTGACTTTC. Its protein is CGSRSSGANVLTF.